What follows is one T cell receptor beta chain and its context. Only in-frame clones appear in the TCRdb table, and some are missing; sequencing was by immunoSEQ multiplex PCR. The sample holds under 130,000 clones; 85% to 90% are singletons and the top ten take about 3.2%. This record belongs to a study of blood T cell repertoires in COVID-19. With 1 base removed from V and 0 bases from J, the gap between germline ends came to 13 bases. CDR3 length: 17 residues. CDR1 and CDR2 from the germline V gene are LNHDA and SQIVND (reference sequence). The sequenced material came from peripheral blood. V and J are TRBV19 and TRBJ2-1; D is uncertain. This clonotype was sampled from a human donor in a cohort sampled during active COVID-19. CDR3 sequence (DNA): TGTGCCAGTAGTATAGCGCTTGGCACCCCCTCCTACAATGAGCAGTTCTTC. It specifies CASSIALGTPSYNEQFF.